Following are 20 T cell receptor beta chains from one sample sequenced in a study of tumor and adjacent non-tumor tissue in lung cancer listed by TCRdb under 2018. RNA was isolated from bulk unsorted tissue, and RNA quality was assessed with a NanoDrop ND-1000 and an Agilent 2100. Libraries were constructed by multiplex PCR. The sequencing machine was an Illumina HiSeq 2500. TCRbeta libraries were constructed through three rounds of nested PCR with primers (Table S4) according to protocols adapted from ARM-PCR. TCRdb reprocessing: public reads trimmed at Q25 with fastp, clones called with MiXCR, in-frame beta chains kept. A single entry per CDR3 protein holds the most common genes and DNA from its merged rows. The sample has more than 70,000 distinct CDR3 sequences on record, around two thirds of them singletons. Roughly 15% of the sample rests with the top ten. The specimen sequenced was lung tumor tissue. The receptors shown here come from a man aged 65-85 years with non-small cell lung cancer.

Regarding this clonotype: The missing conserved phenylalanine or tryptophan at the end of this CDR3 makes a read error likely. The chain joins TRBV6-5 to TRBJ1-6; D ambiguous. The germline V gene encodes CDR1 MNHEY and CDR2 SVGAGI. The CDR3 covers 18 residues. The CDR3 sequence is CVSSYPDLNSSYNSPLHL. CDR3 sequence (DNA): TGTGTCAGCAGTTACCCTGACTTAAATAGCTCCTATAATTCACCCCTCCACCTT.

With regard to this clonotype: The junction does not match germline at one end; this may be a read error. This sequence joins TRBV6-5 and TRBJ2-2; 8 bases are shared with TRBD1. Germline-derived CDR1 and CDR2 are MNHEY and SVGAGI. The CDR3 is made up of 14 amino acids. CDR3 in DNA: TGTGCCAGCAGTGGGCAGGGGGCCGCATGGGAGCTATTTTTT. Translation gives CASSGQGAAWELFF.

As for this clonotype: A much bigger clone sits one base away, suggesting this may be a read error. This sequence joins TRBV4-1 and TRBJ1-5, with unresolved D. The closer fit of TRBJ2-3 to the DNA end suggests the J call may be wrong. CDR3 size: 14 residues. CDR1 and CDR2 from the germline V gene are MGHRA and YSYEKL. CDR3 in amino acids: CASSPPGLGKPQYF. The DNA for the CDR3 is TGCGCCAGCAGCCCGCCCGGGTTAGGTAAGCCCCAGTATTTT.

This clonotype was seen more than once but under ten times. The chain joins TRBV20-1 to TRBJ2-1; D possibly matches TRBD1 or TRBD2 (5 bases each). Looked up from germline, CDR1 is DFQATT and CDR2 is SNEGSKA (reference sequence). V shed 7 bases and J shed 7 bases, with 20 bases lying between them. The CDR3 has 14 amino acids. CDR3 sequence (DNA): TGCAGTGTTGGACCCAGGGAGCAGTTGAATGAGCAGTTCTTC. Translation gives CSVGPREQLNEQFF.

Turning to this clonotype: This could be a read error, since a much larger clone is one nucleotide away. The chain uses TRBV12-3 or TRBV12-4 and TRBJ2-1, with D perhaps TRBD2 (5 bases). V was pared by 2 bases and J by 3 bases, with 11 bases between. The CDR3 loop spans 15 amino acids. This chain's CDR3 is CASSLIEGLYNEQFF. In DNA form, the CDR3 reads TGTGCCAGCAGTTTAATCGAGGGTCTCTACAATGAGCAGTTCTTC.

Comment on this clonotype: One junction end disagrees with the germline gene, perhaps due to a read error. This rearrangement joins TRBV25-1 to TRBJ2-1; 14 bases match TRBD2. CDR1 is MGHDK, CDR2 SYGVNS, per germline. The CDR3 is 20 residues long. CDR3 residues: CASSPRTSGRLASSYTEQFF. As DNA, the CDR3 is TGTGCCAGCAGTCCCCGGACTAGCGGGAGGCTCGCGAGCTCCTACACTGAGCAGTTCTTC.

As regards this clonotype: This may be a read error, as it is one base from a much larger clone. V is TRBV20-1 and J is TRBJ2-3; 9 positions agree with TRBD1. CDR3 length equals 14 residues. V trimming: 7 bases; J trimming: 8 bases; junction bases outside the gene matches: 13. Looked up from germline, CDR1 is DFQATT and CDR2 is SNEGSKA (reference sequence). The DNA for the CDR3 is TGCAGTGTGCTCCGGGGACAGGGATGGGGTACGCAGTATTTT. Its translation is CSVLRGQGWGTQYF.

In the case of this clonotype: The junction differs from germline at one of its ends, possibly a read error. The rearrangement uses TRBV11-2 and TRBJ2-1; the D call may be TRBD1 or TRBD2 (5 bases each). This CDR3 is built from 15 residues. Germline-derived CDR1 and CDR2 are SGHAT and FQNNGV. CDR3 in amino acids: CASSAWGSAYNGQFF. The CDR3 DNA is TGTGCCAGCAGCGCGTGGGGGTCGGCATACAATGGGCAGTTCTTC.

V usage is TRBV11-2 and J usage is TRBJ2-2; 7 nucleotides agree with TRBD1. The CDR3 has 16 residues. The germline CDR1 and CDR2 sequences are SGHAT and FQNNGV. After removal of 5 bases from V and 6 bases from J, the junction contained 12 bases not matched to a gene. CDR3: CASSIQGTLLAGELFF. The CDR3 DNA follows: TGTGCCAGCAGCATACAGGGGACGTTACTCGCCGGGGAGCTGTTTTTT. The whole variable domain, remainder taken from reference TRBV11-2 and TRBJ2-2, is EAGVAQSPRYKIIEKRQSVAFWCNPISGHATLYWYQQILGQGPKLLIQFQNNGVVDDSQLPKDRFSAERLKGVDSTLKIQPAKLEDSAVYLCASSIQGTLLAGELFFGEGSRLTVL.

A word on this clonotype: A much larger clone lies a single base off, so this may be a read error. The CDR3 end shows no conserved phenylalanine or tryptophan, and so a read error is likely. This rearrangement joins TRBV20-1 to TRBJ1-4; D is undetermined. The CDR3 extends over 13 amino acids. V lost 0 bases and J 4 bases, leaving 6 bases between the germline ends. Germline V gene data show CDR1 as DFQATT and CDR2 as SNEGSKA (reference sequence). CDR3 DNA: TGCAGTGCTAGAGATGGCGGTAATGAAAAACTGTTTTAT. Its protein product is CSARDGGNEKLFY.

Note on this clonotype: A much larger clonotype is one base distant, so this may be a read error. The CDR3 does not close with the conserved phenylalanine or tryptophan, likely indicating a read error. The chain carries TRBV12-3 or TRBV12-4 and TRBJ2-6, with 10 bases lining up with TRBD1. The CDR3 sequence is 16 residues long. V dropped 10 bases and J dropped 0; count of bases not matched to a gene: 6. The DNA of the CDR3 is TGTGCCATCCGGGACAGGGGTCTCTCTGGGGCCAACGTCCTGACTTAC. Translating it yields CAIRDRGLSGANVLTY.

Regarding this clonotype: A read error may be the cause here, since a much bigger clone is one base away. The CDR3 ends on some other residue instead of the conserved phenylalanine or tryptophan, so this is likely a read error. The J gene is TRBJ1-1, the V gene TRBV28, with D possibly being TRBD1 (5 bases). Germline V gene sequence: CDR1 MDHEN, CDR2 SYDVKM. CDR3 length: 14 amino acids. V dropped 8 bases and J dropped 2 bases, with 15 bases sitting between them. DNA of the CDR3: TGTGCCAGCGGACGCACAGGACTCAACACTGAAGCTTTCTCT. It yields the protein CASGRTGLNTEAFS.

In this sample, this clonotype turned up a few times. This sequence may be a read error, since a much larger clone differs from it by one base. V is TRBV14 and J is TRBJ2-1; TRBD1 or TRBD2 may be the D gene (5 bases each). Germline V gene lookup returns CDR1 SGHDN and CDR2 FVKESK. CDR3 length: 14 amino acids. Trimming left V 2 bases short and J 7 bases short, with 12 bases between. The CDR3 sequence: CASSQYNWGNEQFF. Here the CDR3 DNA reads TGTGCCAGCAGCCAATATAATTGGGGGAATGAGCAGTTCTTC.

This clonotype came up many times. The CDR3 spells CASTEDRGAIQYF. As DNA, the CDR3 is TGTGCCAGCACAGAGGACAGGGGAGCCATTCAGTACTTC. This chain connects TRBV6-5 to TRBJ2-4; TRBD1 agrees at 9 bases. Germline loops: CDR1 MNHEY, CDR2 SVGAGI. This CDR3 is built from 13 residues. V shed 7 bases and J 9 bases; nucleotides not matched to a gene: 7.

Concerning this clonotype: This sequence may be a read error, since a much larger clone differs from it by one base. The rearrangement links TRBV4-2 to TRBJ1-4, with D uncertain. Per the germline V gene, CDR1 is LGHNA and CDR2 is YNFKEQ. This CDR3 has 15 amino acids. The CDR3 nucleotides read TGTGCCAGCAGCCAGGTCGCCGGCCCTAATGAAAAACTGTCTTTT. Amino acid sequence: CASSQVAGPNEKLSF.

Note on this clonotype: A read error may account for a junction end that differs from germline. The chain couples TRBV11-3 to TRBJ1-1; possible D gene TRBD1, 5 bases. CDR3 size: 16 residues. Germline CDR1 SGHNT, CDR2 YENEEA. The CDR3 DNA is TGTGCCAGCGCCCGCAGCAGGACAAATATGAACACTGAAGCTTTCTTC. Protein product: CASARSRTNMNTEAFF. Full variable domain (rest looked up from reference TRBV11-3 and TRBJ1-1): EAGVVQSPRYKIIEKKQPVAFWCNPISGHNTLYWYLQNLGQGPELLIRYENEEAVDDSQLPKDRFSAERLKGVDSTLKIQPAELGDSAVYLCASARSRTNMNTEAFFGQGTRLTVV.

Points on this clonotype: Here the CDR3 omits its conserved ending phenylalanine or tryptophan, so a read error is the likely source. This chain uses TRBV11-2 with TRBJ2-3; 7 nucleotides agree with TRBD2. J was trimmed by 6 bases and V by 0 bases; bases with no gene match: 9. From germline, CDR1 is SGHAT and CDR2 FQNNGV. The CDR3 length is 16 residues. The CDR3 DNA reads TGTGCCAGCAGCTTAGACAGGACGACTAGCTCGGATACGCAGTATTAT. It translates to CASSLDRTTSSDTQYY.

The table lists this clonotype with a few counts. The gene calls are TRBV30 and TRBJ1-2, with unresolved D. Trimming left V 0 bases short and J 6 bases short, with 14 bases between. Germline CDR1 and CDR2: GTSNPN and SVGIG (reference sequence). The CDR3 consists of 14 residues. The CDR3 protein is CAWSVPLRYHGYTF. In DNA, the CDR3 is TGTGCCTGGAGTGTACCACTGAGGTACCATGGCTACACCTTC.

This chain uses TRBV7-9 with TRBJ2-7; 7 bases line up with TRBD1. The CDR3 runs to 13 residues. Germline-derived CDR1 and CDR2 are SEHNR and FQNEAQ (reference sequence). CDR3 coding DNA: TGTGTCAGTGGGGGCCAGGGGGCCTACGAGCAGTACTTC. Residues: CVSGGQGAYEQYF.

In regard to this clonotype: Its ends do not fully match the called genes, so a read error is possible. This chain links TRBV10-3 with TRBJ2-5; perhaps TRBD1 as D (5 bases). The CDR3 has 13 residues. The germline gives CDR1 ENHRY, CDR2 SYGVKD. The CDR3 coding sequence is TGTACCATCAGTTACGACAGTGAAGAGAGCCAGTACTTC. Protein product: CTISYDSEESQYF.